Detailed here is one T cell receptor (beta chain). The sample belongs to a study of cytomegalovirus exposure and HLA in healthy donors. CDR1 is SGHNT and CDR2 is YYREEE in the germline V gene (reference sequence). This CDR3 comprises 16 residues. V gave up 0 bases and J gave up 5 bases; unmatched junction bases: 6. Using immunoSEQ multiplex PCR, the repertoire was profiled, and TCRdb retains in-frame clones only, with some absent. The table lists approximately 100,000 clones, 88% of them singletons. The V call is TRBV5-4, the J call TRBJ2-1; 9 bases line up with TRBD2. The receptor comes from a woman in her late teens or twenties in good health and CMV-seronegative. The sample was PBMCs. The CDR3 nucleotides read TGTGCCAGCAGCTTGGCCGGGACTAGCTTTGACAATGAGCAGTTCTTC. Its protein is CASSLAGTSFDNEQFF.